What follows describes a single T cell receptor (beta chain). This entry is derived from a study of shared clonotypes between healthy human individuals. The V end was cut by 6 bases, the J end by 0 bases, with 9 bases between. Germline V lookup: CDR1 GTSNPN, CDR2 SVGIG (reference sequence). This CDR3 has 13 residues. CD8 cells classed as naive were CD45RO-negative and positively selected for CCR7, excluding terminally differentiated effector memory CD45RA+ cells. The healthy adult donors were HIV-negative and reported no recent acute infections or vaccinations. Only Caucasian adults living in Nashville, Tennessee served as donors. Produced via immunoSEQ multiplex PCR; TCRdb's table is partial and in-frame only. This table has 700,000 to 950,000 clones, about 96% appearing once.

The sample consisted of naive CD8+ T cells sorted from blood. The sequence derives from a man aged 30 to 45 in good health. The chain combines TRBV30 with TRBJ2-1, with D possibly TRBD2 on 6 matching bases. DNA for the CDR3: TGTGCCTGTACTAGCAGCTCCTACAATGAGCAGTTCTTC. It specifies CACTSSSYNEQFF. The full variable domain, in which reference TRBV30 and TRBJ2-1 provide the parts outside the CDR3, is SQTIHQWPATLVQPVGSPLSLECTVEGTSNPNLYWYRQAAGRGLQLLFYSVGIGQISSEVPQNLSASRPQDRQFILSSKKLLLSDSGFYLCACTSSSYNEQFFGPGTRLTVL.